A single sample is the source of the 19 T cell receptor beta chains below, sequenced in a study of CD8 T cells in Susac syndrome. RNA, at roughly 0.5 to 1 ug, was reverse transcribed with random hexamers. TCRdb itself ran the immunoSEQ multiplex PCR reads through MiXCR, one entry per CDR3 protein. The sample lists approximately 150,000 distinct CDR3 sequences, 90% to 95% seen once, with roughly 0.08% in the top ten. The specimen was CD4+ T cells from PBMCs. All receptors derive from a human donor in good health.

V gene TRBV25-1 combines with J gene TRBJ2-1; 10 positions match TRBD2. The CDR3 runs 15 residues. Germline V CDR1 and CDR2: MGHDK, SYGVNS. V shed 8 bases and J 4 bases; nucleotides not matched to a gene: 8. The CDR3 reads CASGGAGGQYNEQFF. In DNA form, the CDR3 reads TGTGCCAGCGGGGGAGCGGGGGGGCAGTACAATGAGCAGTTCTTC.

The V and J genes are TRBV5-1 and TRBJ2-7; 8 bases fit TRBD1. This CDR3 region has 15 residues. V lost 7 bases, J lost 6 bases, and 15 bases stayed unmatched. Germline lookup yields CDR1 SGHRS and CDR2 YFSETQ. CDR3 in amino acids: CASAKLDRVLGEQYF. In nucleotides, the CDR3 is TGCGCCAGCGCTAAACTGGACAGGGTGCTTGGCGAGCAGTACTTC.

This clonotype was counted between two and nine times. The chain is built from TRBV18 and TRBJ2-1; D uncertain. Germline V gives CDR1 KGHSH, CDR2 LQKENI. CDR3 length: 13 residues. Trimming left V 4 bases short and J 6 bases short, with 10 bases between. The CDR3: CASSQGRGNEQFF. CDR3 bases: TGTGCCAGCTCACAGGGTCGAGGCAATGAGCAGTTCTTC.

The chain is built from TRBV6-6 and TRBJ2-5; TRBD2 matches 10 bases. The germline gives CDR1 MNHNY, CDR2 SVGAGI (reference sequence). The CDR3 covers 16 residues. Trimming removed 5 bases from V and 2 bases from J; junction bases left unmatched: 8. The CDR3 sequence: CASSPTVAGGQETQYF. CDR3 in DNA: TGTGCCAGCAGTCCCACCGTAGCGGGAGGTCAAGAGACCCAGTACTTC.

V is TRBV6-2 or TRBV6-3 and J is TRBJ2-2, with no clear D. The CDR3 runs 17 residues. The germline V gene has CDR1 MNHEY and CDR2 SVGEGT. V was pared by 5 bases and J by 2 bases, with 18 bases between. CDR3: CASSPWTTYSNTGELFF. As DNA, the CDR3 is TGTGCCAGCAGTCCCTGGACCACCTATTCTAACACCGGGGAGCTGTTTTTT.

The gene calls are TRBV28 and TRBJ1-2, with D tentatively TRBD1 (6 bases). CDR1 MDHEN and CDR2 SYDVKM come from the germline V gene. The CDR3 has 13 residues. V gave up 4 bases and J gave up 8 bases, with 14 bases separating them. Written as DNA, the CDR3 is TGTGCCAGCAGTTCGTCGGGGGCATGGGGCTACACCTTC. It specifies CASSSSGAWGYTF.

V is TRBV12-3 or TRBV12-4 and J is TRBJ2-2; D is tentatively TRBD1 or TRBD2 (5 bases each). The CDR3 runs 13 residues. V lost 3 bases and J lost 7, with 9 bases in between. In DNA, the CDR3 is TGTGCCAGCAGTTTTTGGGGGATCGGGGAGCTGTTTTTT. Amino acids: CASSFWGIGELFF.

The chain carries TRBV3-1 and TRBJ2-4; no firm D call. Trimming pared 5 bases from V and 9 bases from J, leaving 8 bases between. Germline V CDR1 and CDR2: LGHDT, YNNKEL (reference sequence). The CDR3 is 11 residues long. CDR3 loop: CASSVQGIQYF. The CDR3 DNA sequence: TGTGCCAGCAGCGTCCAAGGCATTCAGTACTTC.

V usage is TRBV15 and J usage is TRBJ1-4; D is undetermined. The CDR3 is 14 amino acids. Looked up from germline, CDR1 is LNHNV and CDR2 is YYDKDF (reference sequence). V was pared by 6 bases and J by 0 bases, with 8 bases between. The DNA for the CDR3 is TGTGCCACCAGTCACAGAGCAACTAATGAAAAACTGTTTTTT. The encoded protein is CATSHRATNEKLFF.

The V gene is TRBV5-1, the J gene TRBJ2-1; TRBD2 matches at 7 bases. J lost 2 bases, V lost 2 bases, and 4 bases had no gene match. This CDR3 is built from 15 residues. Germline CDR1 and CDR2: SGHRS and YFSETQ. The CDR3: CASSLSAGTYNEQFF. The DNA for the CDR3 is TGCGCCAGCAGCTTATCAGCGGGAACCTACAATGAGCAGTTCTTC.

This clonotype has a single count. CDR3 in amino acids: CAPGQFGETQYF. In nucleotides, the CDR3 is TGTGCCCCGGGACAGTTTGGAGAGACCCAGTACTTC. The V gene is TRBV7-9, the J gene TRBJ2-5, with 7 bases that match TRBD1. The CDR3 extends over 12 amino acids. CDR1 and CDR2 from the germline V gene are SEHNR and FQNEAQ (reference sequence). Trimming cost V 11 bases and J 4 bases; bases outside gene matches: 7.

This chain uses TRBV2 with TRBJ1-1, with unresolved D. With 4 bases removed from V and 4 bases from J, the gap between germline ends came to 10 bases. CDR3 size: 13 residues. The germline CDR1 and CDR2 sequences are SNHLY and FYNNEI. CDR3 sequence: CASSGDEATEAFF. CDR3 DNA sequence: TGTGCCAGCAGTGGTGACGAGGCCACTGAAGCTTTCTTT.

This clonotype was counted a single time. The rearrangement uses TRBV28 and TRBJ1-2; D is uncertain. The CDR3 length is 12 residues. The V gene's germline CDR1 is MDHEN and CDR2 SYDVKM. Trimming left V 5 bases short and J 7 bases short, with 11 bases between. The CDR3 reads CASSPLRSGYTF. In DNA form, the CDR3 reads TGTGCCAGCAGTCCCCTGAGGAGTGGCTACACCTTC.

The chain recombines TRBV5-1 with TRBJ2-3; D is undetermined. In germline, CDR1 is SGHRS, CDR2 YFSETQ. Trimming pared 1 base from V and 0 bases from J, leaving 3 bases between. CDR3 length: 13 amino acids. CDR3: CASSLQSTDTQYF. CDR3 coding DNA: TGCGCCAGCAGCTTGCAGAGCACAGATACGCAGTATTTT.

In this sample, this clonotype turned up a few times. This chain uses TRBV14 with TRBJ2-7; weak D call: TRBD2 (6 bases). The CDR3 extends over 13 amino acids. CDR1 and CDR2 from the germline V gene are SGHDN and FVKESK. The ends were cut back, 4 bases at V and 4 bases at J, with 11 bases in the middle. The CDR3: CASSLGSGYEQYF. The CDR3 bases are TGTGCCAGCAGCCTTGGTAGCGGTTACGAGCAGTACTTC. The full variable domain, rest sourced from reference TRBV14 and TRBJ2-7, is EAGVTQFPSHSVIEKGQTVTLRCDPISGHDNLYWYRRVMGKEIKFLLHFVKESKQDESGMPNNRFLAERTGGTYSTLKVQPAELEDSGVYFCASSLGSGYEQYFGPGTRLTVT.

This chain joins TRBV24-1 and TRBJ2-6; 8 nucleotides align to TRBD2. The CDR3 has 19 residues. J was trimmed by 3 bases and V by 6 bases; bases with no gene match: 15. Looked up from germline, CDR1 is KGHDR and CDR2 is SFDVKD. CDR3 sequence (DNA): TGTGCCACCAGTTCGGGGGGGTGGGGGACTAGTGTTGGGGCCAACGTCCTGACTTTC. Translating it yields CATSSGGWGTSVGANVLTF.

The V call is TRBV14, the J call TRBJ2-1; 7 positions agree with TRBD2. Losses at the gene ends were 5 bases for V and 8 bases for J; bases not matched to a gene: 12. The CDR3 length is 15 residues. CDR1 is SGHDN and CDR2 is FVKESK in the germline V gene. CDR3: CASSLRGLGVHEQFF. CDR3 nucleotides: TGTGCCAGCAGCTTAAGAGGACTAGGGGTCCATGAGCAGTTCTTC.

The chain is built from TRBV28 and TRBJ1-5; D might be TRBD1 (6 bases). Trimming shortened V by 6 bases and J by 5 bases, and 17 bases separated the two germline ends. CDR3 length equals 15 residues. Germline CDR1 and CDR2: MDHEN and SYDVKM. CDR3 region: CASSRPGQAYQPQHF. The CDR3 DNA follows: TGTGCCAGCAGCCGACCGGGACAAGCCTATCAGCCCCAGCATTTT.

This clonotype showed up just a few times. This sequence joins TRBV12-3 or TRBV12-4 and TRBJ2-7; D possibly corresponds to TRBD1 (5 bases). This CDR3 region has 14 residues. V was shortened by 6 bases and J by 2 bases, with 14 bases between the two germline ends. For the CDR3, the DNA is TGTGCCAGCAGCCGACAGCCTAATACCTACGAGCAGTACTTC. Its protein product is CASSRQPNTYEQYF.